The rows below give T cell receptor beta chains drawn from one sample of a study of OX40 agonist ivuxolimab in advanced cancers. The data were produced by immunoSEQ multiplex PCR, yet TCRdb's version contains in-frame clones alone and is incomplete. The sample yields about 83,000 clones, approximately 91% seen once. The sequencing here drew on CD4+ or CD8+ T cells sorted from blood, taken in a trial of the OX40 agonist ivuxolimab. The receptors were sampled from an adult with an advanced solid tumor such as melanoma, head and neck, liver or kidney cancer. Each CDR3 is given with its conserved first and last residue. The D gene is left open where the match is weak. Some rows have no size entry. The others give once, few or many, or a class for an expanded clone.

>TRBJ2-2|NA|TRBV19|NA
CASSSGHNTGELFF
TGTGCCAGTAGTTCGGGACACAACACCGGGGAGCTGTTTTTT
>TRBJ2-7|NA|TRBV7-3|NA
CASSLMVSGEQYF
TGTGCCAGCAGCTTAATGGTATCGGGGGAGCAGTACTTC
>TRBJ1-1|NA|TRBV11-2|NA
CASSKITGAEAFF
TGTGCCAGCAGCAAAATTACCGGGGCGGAAGCTTTCTTT
>TRBJ1-2|NA|TRBV19|NA
CASSQGRAATGDYGYTF
TGTGCCAGTAGCCAAGGTAGGGCGGCGACGGGGGACTATGGCTACACCTTC
>TRBJ1-6|NA|TRBV21-1|NA
CASSKLSGPPLHF
TGTGCCAGCAGCAAATTGTCAGGGCCACCCCTCCACTTT
>TRBJ1-2|TRBD1|TRBV5-1|once
CASSSEQGVYGYTF
TGCGCCAGCAGCTCGGAACAGGGGGTTTATGGCTACACCTTC
>TRBJ2-3|NA|TRBV6-1|once
CASSLLGGTDTQYF
TGTGCCAGCAGTCTACTGGGGGGCACAGATACGCAGTATTTT
>TRBJ1-1|NA|TRBV5-1|NA
CASSLIPGNTEAFF
TGCGCCAGCAGCTTGATTCCAGGGAACACTGAAGCTTTCTTT
>TRBJ2-2|NA|TRBV7-3|NA
CASSFTNTGELFF
TGTGCCAGCAGCTTCACAAACACCGGGGAGCTGTTTTTT
>TRBJ1-1|NA|TRBV7-9|NA
CASSFNRDTEAFF
TGTGCCAGCAGCTTCAACAGGGACACTGAAGCTTTCTTT
>TRBJ2-1|NA|TRBV21-1|few
CASSKAETNEQFF
TGTGCCAGCAGCAAAGCGGAAACCAATGAGCAGTTCTTC
>TRBJ1-2|NA|TRBV25-1|NA
CASSAPGPYGYTF
TGTGCCAGCAGTGCTCCAGGCCCTTATGGCTACACCTTC
>TRBJ1-1|NA|TRBV5-1|NA
CASKPDEHEAFF
TGCGCCAGCAAACCTGACGAACATGAAGCTTTCTTT
>TRBJ2-7|TRBD2|TRBV7-2|NA
CASSKLAGGPYEQYF
TGTGCCAGCAGCAAACTAGCGGGGGGGCCTTACGAGCAGTACTTC
>TRBJ2-2|NA|TRBV5-1|NA
CASQRSWLVRTGELFF
TGCGCCAGTCAACGGTCTTGGCTAGTCAGAACCGGGGAGCTGTTTTTT
>TRBJ2-1|TRBD2|TRBV30|NA
CAWIPGGSFNEQFF
TGTGCCTGGATTCCGGGGGGGTCTTTTAATGAGCAGTTCTTC
>TRBJ2-1|NA|TRBV5-4|NA
CASSWRPDPYNEQFF
TGTGCCAGCAGCTGGCGGCCCGACCCCTACAATGAGCAGTTCTTC
>TRBJ2-7|TRBD2|TRBV2|NA
CASIEGLAAYEQYF
TGTGCCAGCATTGAGGGACTAGCGGCCTACGAGCAGTACTTC
>TRBJ2-7|TRBD2|TRBV9|once
CASSWTSGRNDEQYF
TGTGCCAGCTCGTGGACTAGCGGGAGAAACGACGAGCAGTACTTC
>TRBJ2-2|NA|TRBV6-6|NA
CASLELQNTGELFF
TGTGCCAGCCTCGAGTTACAGAACACCGGGGAGCTGTTTTTT
>TRBJ2-7|NA|TRBV30|NA
CAWSVGGALSYEQYF
TGTGCCTGGAGTGTTGGAGGGGCCCTCTCCTACGAGCAGTACTTC
>TRBJ2-4|NA|TRBV6-6|NA
CASRSGGHEKNIQYF
TGTGCCAGCAGGTCCGGGGGGCACGAGAAAAACATTCAGTACTTC
>TRBJ1-1|NA|TRBV30|once
CAWRQTGNTEAFF
TGTGCCTGGAGACAGACGGGGAACACTGAAGCTTTCTTT
>TRBJ1-6|TRBD1|TRBV5-1|NA
CASSLIQGGNNSPLHF
TGCGCCAGCAGCTTGATACAGGGGGGAAATAATTCACCCCTCCACTTT
>TRBJ2-1|NA|TRBV4-1|NA
CASSQDTVLQFF
TGCGCCAGCAGCCAAGACACGGTTTTGCAGTTCTTC
>TRBJ2-7|NA|TRBV4-1|NA
CASSRLGVGNYEQYF
TGCGCCAGCAGCCGTTTGGGGGTAGGGAACTACGAGCAGTACTTC
>TRBJ1-3|NA|TRBV5-1|NA
CASSLDGFSGNTIYF
TGCGCCAGCAGCTTGGACGGGTTCTCTGGAAACACCATATATTTT
>TRBJ2-5|NA|TRBV28|NA
CASSPHLQETQYF
TGTGCCAGCAGCCCTCACCTCCAAGAGACCCAGTACTTC
>TRBJ1-2|NA|TRBV6-5|NA
CASSFGGPSGYTF
TGTGCCAGCAGCTTCGGCGGACCCTCTGGCTACACCTTC
>TRBJ1-2|NA|TRBV6-1|NA
CASSPARRGGYTF
TGTGCCAGCAGCCCCGCCCGGCGGGGAGGCTACACCTTC
>TRBJ2-3|NA|TRBV2|NA
CASSAVQEADTQYF
TGTGCCAGCAGTGCCGTACAGGAGGCAGATACGCAGTATTTT
>TRBJ1-5|TRBD1|TRBV27|few
CASSSDRDQPQHF
TGTGCCAGCAGTTCGGACAGGGATCAGCCCCAGCATTTT
>TRBJ1-1|NA|TRBV7-2|NA
CASSLVAEAFF
TGTGCCAGCAGCTTAGTAGCTGAAGCTTTCTTT
>TRBJ1-2|TRBD1|TRBV5-1|NA
CASSLARGPANYGYTF
TGCGCCAGCAGCTTGGCCAGGGGGCCGGCTAACTATGGCTACACCTTC
>TRBJ2-7|NA|TRBV5-8|few
CASSAREGYEQYF
TGTGCCAGCAGCGCCAGGGAAGGATACGAGCAGTACTTC
>TRBJ2-5|TRBD1|TRBV4-3|NA
CASSPRTGGGGETQYF
TGCGCCAGCAGCCCTAGGACAGGGGGCGGGGGAGAGACCCAGTACTTC
>TRBJ1-3|TRBD1|TRBV18|NA
CASSLGTGDGNTIYF
TGTGCCAGCTCACTGGGGACAGGGGACGGAAACACCATATATTTT
>TRBJ1-5|NA|TRBV4-3|NA
CASSQGQNQPQHF
TGCGCCAGCAGCCAAGGGCAAAATCAGCCCCAGCATTTT
>TRBJ1-6|TRBD1|TRBV19|NA
CASSGSGDRVYNSPLHF
TGTGCCAGTAGTGGCTCCGGGGACAGGGTCTATAATTCACCCCTCCACTTT
>TRBJ1-5|NA|TRBV7-2|once
CASSPGGFNQPQHF
TGTGCCAGCAGTCCCGGGGGTTTTAATCAGCCCCAGCATTTT
>TRBJ2-7|TRBD2|TRBV5-1|NA
CASSFSSGGSTYEQYF
TGCGCCAGCAGCTTTTCTAGCGGGGGGTCAACCTACGAGCAGTACTTC
>TRBJ2-1|NA|TRBV2|once
CASSEVGYGNEQFF
TGTGCCAGCAGTGAAGTAGGGTACGGGAATGAGCAGTTCTTC
>TRBJ2-1|NA|TRBV7-3|NA
CASSPSTGFNEQFF
TGTGCCAGCAGCCCCAGCACAGGGTTTAATGAGCAGTTCTTC
>TRBJ1-5|TRBD1|TRBV7-9|NA
CASTFKGARNQPQHF
TGTGCCAGCACCTTTAAGGGGGCTCGCAATCAGCCCCAGCATTTT
>TRBJ1-3|NA|TRBV19|few
CASTSGTSGNTIYF
NA
>TRBJ1-4|TRBD1|TRBV12-5|NA
CASGARQGSEKLFF
TGTGCTAGTGGGGCTAGACAGGGGAGTGAAAAACTGTTTTTT
>TRBJ2-1|NA|TRBV12-5|NA
CASGSYLLRGNEQFF
TGTGCTAGTGGTTCCTACCTCCTCCGGGGGAATGAGCAGTTCTTC
>TRBJ1-5|TRBD1|TRBV30|NA
CAWNRGSNQPQHF
TGTGCCTGGAACAGGGGAAGCAATCAGCCCCAGCATTTT
>TRBJ1-2|NA|TRBV15|NA
CATSPGGGYGYTF
TGTGCCACCAGCCCAGGAGGGGGGTATGGCTACACCTTC
>TRBJ2-1|TRBD2|TRBV5-1|NA
CASSLASGSYNEQFF
TGCGCCAGCAGCTTGGCTAGCGGGAGCTACAATGAGCAGTTCTTC
>TRBJ2-1|NA|TRBV5-1|NA
CASSPTPLDSFYNEQFF
TGCGCCAGCAGCCCGACACCTTTGGACAGTTTTTACAATGAGCAGTTCTTC
>TRBJ2-1|TRBD2|TRBV19|NA
CASSTKGLAGRRSYNEQFF
TGTGCCAGTAGTACGAAGGGACTAGCGGGGCGCCGCTCCTACAATGAGCAGTTCTTC
>TRBJ1-6|NA|TRBV2|few
CASGTLANSPLHF
TGTGCCAGCGGGACTCTTGCGAATTCACCCCTCCACTTT
>TRBJ2-1|TRBD2|TRBV30|once
CAWAGGGDEQFF
TGTGCCTGGGCGGGAGGGGGCGATGAGCAGTTCTTC
>TRBJ1-2|NA|TRBV28|NA
CASSLRQSRGYTF
TGTGCCAGCAGTTTAAGACAGTCCAGAGGCTACACCTTC